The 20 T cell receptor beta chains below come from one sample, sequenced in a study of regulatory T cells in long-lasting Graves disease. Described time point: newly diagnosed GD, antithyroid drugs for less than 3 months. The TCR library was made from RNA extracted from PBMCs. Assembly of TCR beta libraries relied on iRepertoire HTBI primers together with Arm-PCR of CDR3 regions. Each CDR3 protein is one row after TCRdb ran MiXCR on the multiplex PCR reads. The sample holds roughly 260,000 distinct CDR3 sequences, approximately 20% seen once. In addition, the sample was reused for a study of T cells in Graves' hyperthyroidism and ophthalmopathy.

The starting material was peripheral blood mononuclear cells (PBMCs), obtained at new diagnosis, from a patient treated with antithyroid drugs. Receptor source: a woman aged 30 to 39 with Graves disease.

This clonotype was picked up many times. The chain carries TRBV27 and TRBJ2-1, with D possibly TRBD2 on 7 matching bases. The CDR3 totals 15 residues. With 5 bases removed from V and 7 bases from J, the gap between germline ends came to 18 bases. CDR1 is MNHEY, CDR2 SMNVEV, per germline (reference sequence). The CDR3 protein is CASSQPPGGPNEQFF. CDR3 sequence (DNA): TGTGCCAGCAGTCAACCCCCCGGGGGGCCGAATGAGCAGTTCTTC.

The CDR3 sequence is CASSLLRTEGDTQYF. The CDR3 DNA reads as TGTGCCAGCAGTTTATTGCGGACGGAGGGGGATACGCAGTATTTT. The chain combines TRBV28 with TRBJ2-3, with D maybe TRBD2 (6 bases). CDR1 is MDHEN, CDR2 SYDVKM, per germline. The CDR3 extends over 15 amino acids. V lost 1 base to trimming and J lost 6 bases, with 14 bases between them.

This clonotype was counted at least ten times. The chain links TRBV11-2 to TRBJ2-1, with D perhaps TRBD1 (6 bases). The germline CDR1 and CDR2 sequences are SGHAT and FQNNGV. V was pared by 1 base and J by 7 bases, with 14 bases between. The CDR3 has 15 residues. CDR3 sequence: CASSLATAQGNEQFF. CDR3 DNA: TGTGCCAGCAGCTTAGCCACAGCTCAGGGGAATGAGCAGTTCTTC.

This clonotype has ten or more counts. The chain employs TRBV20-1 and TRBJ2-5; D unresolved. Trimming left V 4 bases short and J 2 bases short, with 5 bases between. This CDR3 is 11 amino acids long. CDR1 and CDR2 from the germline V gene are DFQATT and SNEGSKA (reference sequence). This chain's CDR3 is CSAKIQETQYF. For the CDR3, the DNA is TGCAGTGCTAAGATTCAAGAGACCCAGTACTTC.

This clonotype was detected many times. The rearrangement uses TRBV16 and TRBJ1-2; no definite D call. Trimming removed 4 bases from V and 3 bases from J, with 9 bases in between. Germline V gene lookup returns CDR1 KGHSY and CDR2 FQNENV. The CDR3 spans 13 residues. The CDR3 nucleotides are TGTGCCAGCAGCCCACTGCAGGACTATGGCTACACCTTC. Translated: CASSPLQDYGYTF.

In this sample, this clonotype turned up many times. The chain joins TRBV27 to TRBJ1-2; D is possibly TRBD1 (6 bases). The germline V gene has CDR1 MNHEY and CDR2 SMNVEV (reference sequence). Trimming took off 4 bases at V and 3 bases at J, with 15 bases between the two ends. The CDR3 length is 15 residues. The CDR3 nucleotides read TGTGCCAGCAGTTCAGGACAGCCGATACACTATGGCTACACCTTC. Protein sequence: CASSSGQPIHYGYTF.

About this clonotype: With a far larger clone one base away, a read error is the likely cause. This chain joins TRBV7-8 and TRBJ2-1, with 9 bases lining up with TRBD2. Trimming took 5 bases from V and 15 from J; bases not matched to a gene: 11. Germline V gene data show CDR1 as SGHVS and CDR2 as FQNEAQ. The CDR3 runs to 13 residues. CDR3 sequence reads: CASSVEGRGGWFF. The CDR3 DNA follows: TGTGCCAGCAGCGTAGAGGGGCGGGGGGGCTGGTTCTTC.

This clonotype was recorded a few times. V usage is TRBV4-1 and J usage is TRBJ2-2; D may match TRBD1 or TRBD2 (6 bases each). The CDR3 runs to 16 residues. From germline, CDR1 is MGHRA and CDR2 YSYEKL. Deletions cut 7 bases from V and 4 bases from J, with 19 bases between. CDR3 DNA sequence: TGCGCCAGCACCCCAGGGGCCGGGGGACCCACCGGGGAGCTGTTTTTT. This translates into CASTPGAGGPTGELFF.

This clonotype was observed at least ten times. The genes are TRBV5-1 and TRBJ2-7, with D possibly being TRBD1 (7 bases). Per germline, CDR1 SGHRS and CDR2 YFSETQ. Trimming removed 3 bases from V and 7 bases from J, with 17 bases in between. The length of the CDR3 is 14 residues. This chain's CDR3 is CASSWEESGGEQYF. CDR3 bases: TGCGCCAGCAGCTGGGAGGAATCAGGGGGTGAGCAGTACTTC. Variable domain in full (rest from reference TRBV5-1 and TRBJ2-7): KAGVTQTPRYLIKTRGQQVTLSCSPISGHRSVSWYQQTPGQGLQFLFEYFSETQRNKGNFPGRFSGRQFSNSRSEMNVSTLELGDSALYLCASSWEESGGEQYFGPGTRLTVT.

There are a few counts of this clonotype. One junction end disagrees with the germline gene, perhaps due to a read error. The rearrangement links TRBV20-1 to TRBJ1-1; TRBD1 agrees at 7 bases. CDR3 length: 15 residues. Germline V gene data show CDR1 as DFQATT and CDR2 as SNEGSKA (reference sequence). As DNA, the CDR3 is TGCAGTGCTTCGAGAAGAGCAGGGGGGGACCCTGAAGCTTACTTT. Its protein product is CSASRRAGGDPEAYF.

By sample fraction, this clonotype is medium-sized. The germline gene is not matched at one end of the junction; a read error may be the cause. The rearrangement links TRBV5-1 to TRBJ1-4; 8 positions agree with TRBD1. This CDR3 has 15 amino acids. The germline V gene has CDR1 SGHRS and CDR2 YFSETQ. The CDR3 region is CASSSNRGIDEKLFF. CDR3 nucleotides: TGTGCCAGCAGCTCCAACAGGGGGATAGATGAAAAACTGTTTTTT.

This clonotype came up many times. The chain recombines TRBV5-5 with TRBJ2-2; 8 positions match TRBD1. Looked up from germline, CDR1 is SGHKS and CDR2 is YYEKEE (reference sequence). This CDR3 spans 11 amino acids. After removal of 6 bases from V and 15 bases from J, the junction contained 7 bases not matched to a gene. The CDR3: CASNLGDRMFF. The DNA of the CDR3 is TGTGCCAGCAACCTAGGGGACAGGATGTTTTTT.

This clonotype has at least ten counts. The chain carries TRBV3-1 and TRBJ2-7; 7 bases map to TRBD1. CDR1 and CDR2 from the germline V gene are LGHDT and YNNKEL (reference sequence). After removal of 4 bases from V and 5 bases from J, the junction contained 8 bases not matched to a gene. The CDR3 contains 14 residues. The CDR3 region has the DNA TGTGCCAGCAGCCTTACAGGGGACGGCGACGAGCAGTACTTC. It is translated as CASSLTGDGDEQYF.

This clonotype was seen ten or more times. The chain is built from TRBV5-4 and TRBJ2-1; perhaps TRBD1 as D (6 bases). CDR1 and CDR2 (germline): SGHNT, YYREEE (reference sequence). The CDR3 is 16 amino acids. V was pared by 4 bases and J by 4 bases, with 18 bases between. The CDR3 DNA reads TGTGCCAGCAGCACTGGGACAACCGGGGCTTACAATGAGCAGTTCTTC. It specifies CASSTGTTGAYNEQFF.

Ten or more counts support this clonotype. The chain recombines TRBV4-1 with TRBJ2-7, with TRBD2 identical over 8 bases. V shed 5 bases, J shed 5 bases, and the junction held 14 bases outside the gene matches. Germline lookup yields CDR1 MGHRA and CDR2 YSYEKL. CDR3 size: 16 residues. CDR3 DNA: TGCGCCAGCAGCGTAGGGTGGCAGGGACTAGGCAACGAGCAGTACTTC. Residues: CASSVGWQGLGNEQYF.

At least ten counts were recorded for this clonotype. The CDR3 here is CASSDFREQYF. In DNA, the CDR3 is TGTGCCAGCAGTGATTTCAGGGAGCAGTACTTC. This chain joins TRBV6-1 and TRBJ2-7; the D is unclear. There are 11 residues in the CDR3. Trimming cost V 3 bases and J 7 bases, with 7 bases left between them. The germline V gene encodes CDR1 MNHNS and CDR2 SASEGT.

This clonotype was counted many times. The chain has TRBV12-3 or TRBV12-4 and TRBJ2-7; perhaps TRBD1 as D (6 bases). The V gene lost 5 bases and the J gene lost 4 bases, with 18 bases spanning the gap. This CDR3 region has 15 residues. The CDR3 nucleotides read TGTGCCAGCAGTCAGCCACGGACAGCACCTTACGAGCAGTACTTC. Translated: CASSQPRTAPYEQYF.

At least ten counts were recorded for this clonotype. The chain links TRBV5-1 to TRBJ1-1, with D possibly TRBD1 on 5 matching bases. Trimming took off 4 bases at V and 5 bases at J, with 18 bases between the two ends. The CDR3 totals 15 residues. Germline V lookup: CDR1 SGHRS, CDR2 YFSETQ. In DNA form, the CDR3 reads TGCGCCAGCAGCCCAAGGGGCGGGGTAGGTACTGAAGCTTTCTTT. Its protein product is CASSPRGGVGTEAFF.

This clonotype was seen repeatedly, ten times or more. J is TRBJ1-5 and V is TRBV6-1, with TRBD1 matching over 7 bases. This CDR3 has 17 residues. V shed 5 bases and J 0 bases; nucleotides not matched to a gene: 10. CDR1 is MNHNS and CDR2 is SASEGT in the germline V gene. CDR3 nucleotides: TGTGCCAGCAGTAAATTAGGGGGACAGCTTAGCAATCAGCCCCAGCATTTT. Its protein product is CASSKLGGQLSNQPQHF.

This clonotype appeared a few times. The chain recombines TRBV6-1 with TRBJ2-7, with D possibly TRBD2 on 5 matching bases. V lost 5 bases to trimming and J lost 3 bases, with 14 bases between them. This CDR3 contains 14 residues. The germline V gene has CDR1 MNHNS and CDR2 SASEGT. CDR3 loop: CASSRPVGLYEQYF. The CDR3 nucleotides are TGTGCCAGCAGTCGTCCCGTAGGACTCTACGAGCAGTACTTC.